These T cell receptor beta chains were read from a single sample in a study of shared clonotypes between healthy human individuals. Clones were sequenced by immunoSEQ multiplex PCR, and TCRdb holds only the in-frame ones, with some missing. The data hold about 2.4 million clones, with approximately 93% observed a single time. The sample was naive CD4+ T cells from PBMCs. These receptors were taken from a man between 18 and 35 years old in good health. Some clones in this sample may be carry-over from other donors' samples. The CDR3 runs from the conserved cysteine through the conserved F or W. Fields, in order: CDR3 protein, V gene.

CDR3aa: CASRPGQTRYYEQYF
v_gene: TRBV27

CDR3aa: CASSGGLAGSSYNEQFF
v_gene: TRBV28

CDR3aa: CAGATQSPYEQYF
v_gene: TRBV2

CDR3aa: CASSLGHQTTEAFF
v_gene: TRBV7-3

CDR3aa: CASSPGGASGYSYNEQFF
v_gene: TRBV4-2

CDR3aa: CASSDGDRPYEQYF
v_gene: TRBV2

CDR3aa: CSAALWFQTGELFF
v_gene: TRBV29-1

CDR3aa: CASSQGAGGSYEQYF
v_gene: TRBV14

CDR3aa: CASSQGTSPYNEQFF
v_gene: TRBV19

CDR3aa: CASTGLTIYEQYF
v_gene: TRBV28

CDR3aa: CASSLDEGQPQHF
v_gene: TRBV5-1

CDR3aa: CASSSQTQGETFF
v_gene: TRBV7-9

CDR3aa: CASGIDAATGAFF
v_gene: TRBV12-5

CDR3aa: CASSPQWAGELFF
v_gene: TRBV7-3

CDR3aa: CASSIGYTTNEKLFF
v_gene: TRBV19

CDR3aa: CASSSRWASANYGYTF
v_gene: TRBV28

CDR3aa: CASSGGLAGVLDTQYF
v_gene: TRBV5-1

CDR3aa: CASSLSSGSVGDTQYF
v_gene: TRBV5-1

CDR3aa: CASSLPGTSYNEQFF
v_gene: TRBV28

CDR3aa: CASSRSGSYEQYF
v_gene: TRBV11-3

CDR3aa: CASTVGGATDNEKLFF
v_gene: TRBV28

CDR3aa: CASSVNTATNEKLFF
v_gene: TRBV9

CDR3aa: CSVVADTTDTQYF
v_gene: TRBV29-1

CDR3aa: CASSSARGGNEQFF
v_gene: TRBV10-2